This TCR beta chain appears in the sequencing data of a study of CD8 T cells in ankylosing spondylitis. Whole-study findings and limits: Apparently characteristic of ankylosing spondylitis blood was a TCR beta motif (eight highly homologous variants).

One entry per CDR3 protein, called by TCRdb with MiXCR from the 5' RACE reads. The sample includes hundreds of thousands of distinct CDR3 sequences, 12% of them seen just once. As to this clonotype: Its antigen is still unknown.

Specimen: blood, either unsorted or a sorted T cell fraction (not recorded which). This TCR was recovered from a male donor with ankylosing spondylitis.

The DNA for the CDR3 is TGTGCCAGCAGCTTAGCGGCAGGGAGGATGACAGATACGCAGTATTTT. Residues: CASSLAAGRMTDTQYF. J is TRBJ2-3 and V is TRBV7-9; TRBD2 might be the D (6 bases). There are 16 residues in the CDR3. Between the trimmed V and J ends, which lost 0 bases and 3 bases, there was a span of 13 bases. Germline CDR1 SEHNR, CDR2 FQNEAQ (reference sequence).